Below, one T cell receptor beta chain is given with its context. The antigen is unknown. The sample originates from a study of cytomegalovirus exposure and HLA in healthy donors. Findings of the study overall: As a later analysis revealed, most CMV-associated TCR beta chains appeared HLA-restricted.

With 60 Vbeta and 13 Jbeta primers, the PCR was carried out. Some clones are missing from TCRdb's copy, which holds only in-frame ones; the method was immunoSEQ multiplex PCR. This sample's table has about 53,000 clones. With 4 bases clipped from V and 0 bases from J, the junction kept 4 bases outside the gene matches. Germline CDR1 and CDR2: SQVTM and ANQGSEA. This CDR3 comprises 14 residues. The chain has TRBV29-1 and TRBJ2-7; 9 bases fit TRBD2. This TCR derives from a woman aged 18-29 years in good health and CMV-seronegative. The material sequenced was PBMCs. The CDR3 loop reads CSVAIAGVSYEQYF. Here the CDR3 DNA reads TGCAGCGTTGCGATAGCGGGGGTCTCCTACGAGCAGTACTTC.